The T cell receptor (beta chain) under discussion was sequenced for a study of beta chain features in type 1 diabetes. Study information: In all, about 110 million sorted cells from all samples were analyzed.

Trimming took 4 bases from V and 2 from J, leaving 15 bases between them. Germline CDR1 is SGDLS and CDR2 is YYNGEE. The CDR3 loop spans 16 amino acids. To note about this clone: Its antigen is unknown.

Notes on the study in general: Any HLA type influence on TCRB rearrangement was left unresolved here. High TCR expression in some cells could lead to their over-representation in cDNA sequencing. All four CD4+ subsets from Type 1 diabetes patients carried moderately but significantly shorter TCRB CDR3s.

The entirety of the isolated RNA underwent reverse transcription, so expressed TCRB transcripts were sequenced. Assay: immunoSEQ multiplex PCR; the TCRdb copy retains only in-frame clones and omits some. The repertoire consists of about 660,000 clones, with 11% to 15% occurring once and the leading ten covering approximately 0.042%. The receptor's source is a man aged 18 to 30 with type 1 diabetes. The chain recombines TRBV9 with TRBJ2-2; TRBD1 is a possible D gene (6 bases). Material for sequencing was naive CD4+ T cells from blood. The CDR3 DNA is TGTGCCAGCAGCCGGACCGGGACAATTAACACCGGGGAGCTGTTTTTT. Its protein is CASSRTGTINTGELFF.